Listed below are T cell receptor beta chains from one sample, sequenced in a study of a mutant IDH1 vaccine in newly diagnosed glioma. The table came from immunoSEQ multiplex PCR; TCRdb's copy has only in-frame clones and leaves some out. The sample has some 70,000 clones, roughly 83% seen once. No antigens are known for them. The source was PBMCs, collected from a glioma patient whose treatment included an IDH1 peptide vaccine. These receptors were collected from a man between 18 and 35 years old with glioma. Each CDR3 is given with its conserved first and last residue. Each record gives: J gene, D gene, V gene, clone size, CDR3 protein, CDR3 DNA. The D gene is left open where the match is weak. A clone size is listed for some rows: how often the clone was seen (once, few, many), or a class if it is expanded.

>TRBJ1-1|NA|TRBV5-1|few
CASSSPTRNTEAFF
TGCGCCAGCAGCTCCCCGACAAGAAACACTGAAGCTTTCTTT
>TRBJ1-3|NA|TRBV19|NA
CASRRNRVGNTIYF
TGTGCCAGTAGGCGTAACAGGGTCGGAAACACCATATATTTT
>TRBJ2-5|TRBD2|TRBV5-1|NA
CASSLVGAGGPETQYF
TGCGCCAGCAGCTTGGTAGGAGCGGGGGGGCCAGAGACCCAGTACTTC
>TRBJ1-1|NA|TRBV7-3|NA
CASSLMGAGTEAFF
TGTGCCAGCAGTTTAATGGGGGCCGGGACTGAAGCTTTCTTT
>TRBJ2-7|TRBD2|TRBV4-2|NA
CASSRATGTSGATYEQYF
TGTGCCAGCAGCCGAGCAACCGGGACTAGCGGGGCAACCTACGAGCAGTACTTC
>TRBJ2-7|NA|TRBV19|NA
CASSPGVPPDYEQYF
TGTGCCAGTAGTCCCGGGGTTCCTCCAGACTACGAGCAGTACTTC
>TRBJ2-7|TRBD1|TRBV6-6|NA
CASKTGAAASYEQYF
TGTGCCAGCAAGACAGGGGCAGCAGCCTCCTACGAGCAGTACTTC
>TRBJ1-1|NA|TRBV9|few
CASSARQAMNTEAFF
TGTGCCAGCAGCGCCCGACAGGCGATGAACACTGAAGCTTTCTTT
>TRBJ2-5|NA|TRBV11-2|NA
CASSLVGPYQETQYF
TGTGCCAGCAGCTTAGTAGGGCCGTACCAAGAGACCCAGTACTTC
>TRBJ2-7|NA|TRBV27|NA
CASSLPGSTHEQYF
TGTGCCAGCAGTTTACCGGGATCCACCCACGAGCAGTACTTC
>TRBJ1-5|NA|TRBV11-1|NA
CASSLSLGQPQHF
TGTGCCAGCAGCTTGAGTCTCGGTCAGCCCCAGCATTTT
>TRBJ1-5|NA|TRBV18|NA
CASSPDRNQPQHF
TGTGCCAGCTCACCCGACCGAAATCAGCCCCAGCATTTT
>TRBJ1-1|NA|TRBV6-1|NA
CASSERQVLNTEAFF
TGTGCCAGCAGTGAAAGGCAGGTTCTGAACACTGAAGCTTTCTTT
>TRBJ1-2|TRBD1|TRBV18|NA
CASSPGTGGYYGYTF
TGTGCCAGCTCACCCGGGACAGGGGGCTACTATGGCTACACCTTC
>TRBJ1-6|NA|TRBV27|NA
CASTIDPDNSPLHF
TGTGCCAGCACCATAGACCCGGATAATTCACCCCTCCACTTT
>TRBJ2-6|NA|TRBV19|NA
CASSTTRGVGANVLTF
TGTGCCAGTAGTACCACCAGGGGCGTTGGGGCCAACGTCCTGACTTTC
>TRBJ1-1|NA|TRBV2|NA
CASSESGESGFF
TGTGCCAGCAGTGAATCGGGGGAGAGTGGTTTCTTT
>TRBJ1-2|NA|TRBV27|few
CASSLSKGSPGYGYTF
TGTGCCAGCAGTTTATCAAAGGGGTCCCCGGGCTATGGCTACACCTTC
>TRBJ1-1|TRBD1|TRBV7-9|few
CASSSRDRGGAEAFF
TGTGCCAGCAGCTCCCGGGACAGGGGAGGCGCTGAAGCTTTCTTT
>TRBJ1-6|NA|TRBV30|once
CAWSVGSHSPLHF
TGTGCCTGGAGTGTAGGATCGCATTCACCCCTCCACTTT
>TRBJ2-3|TRBD2|TRBV7-8|NA
CASSNGLAGGSDTQYF
TGTGCCAGCAGCAACGGACTAGCGGGGGGGTCAGATACGCAGTATTTT
>TRBJ2-7|NA|TRBV15|NA
CATSRDGVRGEQYF
TGTGCCACCAGCAGAGATGGGGTCCGGGGTGAGCAGTACTTC
>TRBJ2-3|NA|TRBV5-1|NA
CASSFGGAGTDTQYF
TGCGCCAGCAGCTTTGGGGGGGCGGGGACAGATACGCAGTATTTT
>TRBJ2-2|NA|TRBV18|NA
CASSPVAGNTGELFF
TGTGCCAGCTCACCAGTGGCTGGAAACACCGGGGAGCTGTTTTTT
>TRBJ1-1|NA|TRBV6-5|NA
CASSPFGGMNTEAFF
TGTGCCAGCAGTCCTTTCGGGGGCATGAACACTGAAGCTTTCTTT
>TRBJ2-2|NA|TRBV4-3|NA
CASRGYTGELFF
TGCGCCAGCAGGGGTTACACCGGGGAGCTGTTTTTT
>TRBJ1-1|NA|TRBV28|NA
CASSLTGDTEAFF
TGTGCCAGCAGTCTGACCGGTGACACTGAAGCTTTCTTT
>TRBJ2-3|TRBD1|TRBV7-8|NA
CASSPMTGASTDTQYF
TGTGCCAGCAGCCCCATGACAGGGGCTAGCACAGATACGCAGTATTTT
>TRBJ1-4|TRBD1|TRBV9|NA
CASSVAGTGGEKLFF
TGTGCCAGCAGCGTGGCCGGGACAGGGGGCGAAAAACTGTTTTTT
>TRBJ2-5|TRBD1|TRBV6-5|NA
CASSYSGQGFFGTQYF
TGTGCCAGCAGTTACTCTGGACAGGGCTTTTTTGGGACCCAGTACTTC
>TRBJ1-4|NA|TRBV6-1|NA
CASRHKGPNEKLFF
TGTGCCAGCAGACATAAGGGACCCAATGAAAAACTGTTTTTT
>TRBJ2-1|NA|TRBV14|NA
CASSLGRYEQFF
TGTGCCAGCAGTCTAGGAAGGTATGAGCAGTTCTTC
>TRBJ1-4|NA|TRBV5-6|few
CASSLKAGEKLFF
TGTGCCAGCAGCTTGAAGGCAGGAGAAAAACTGTTTTTT
>TRBJ1-2|TRBD1|TRBV11-1|NA
CASSSRGQVTTRNYGYTF
TGTGCCAGCAGCTCCCGGGGACAGGTGACCACGCGTAACTATGGCTACACCTTC
>TRBJ2-1|TRBD2|TRBV27|NA
CASSSRLALNEQFF
TGTGCCAGCAGTTCACGACTAGCACTCAATGAGCAGTTCTTC
>TRBJ1-5|NA|TRBV9|few
CASSVGGGKYQPQHF
TGTGCCAGCAGCGTAGGAGGGGGGAAGTATCAGCCCCAGCATTTT
>TRBJ1-5|NA|TRBV6-5|NA
CASSPNAGGAQPQHF
TGTGCCAGCAGTCCCAACGCGGGGGGGGCTCAGCCCCAGCATTTT
>TRBJ2-7|NA|TRBV6-5|NA
CASMKGYEQYF
TGTGCCAGCATGAAGGGCTACGAGCAGTACTTC
>TRBJ2-3|TRBD2|TRBV12-5|NA
CASGRTSGGLYTQYF
TGTGCTAGTGGTAGGACTAGCGGGGGCTTGTATACGCAGTATTTT
>TRBJ1-5|NA|TRBV18|NA
CASSPLASNQPQHF
TGTGCCAGCTCACCACTCGCCAGCAATCAGCCCCAGCATTTT
>TRBJ1-1|NA|TRBV7-9|NA
CASSLAANTEAFF
TGTGCCAGCAGCTTAGCAGCGAACACTGAAGCTTTCTTT
>TRBJ2-7|NA|TRBV6-6|NA
CASSYTYEQYF
TGTGCCAGCAGTTACACCTACGAGCAGTACTTC
>TRBJ1-2|NA|TRBV6-5|NA
CASSSRETDQNGYTF
TGTGCCAGCAGTTCTCGTGAGACAGATCAAAATGGCTACACCTTC
>TRBJ2-7|TRBD1|TRBV7-6|once
CASSLETGTAYEQYF
TGTGCCAGCAGCTTAGAAACCGGGACAGCTTACGAGCAGTACTTC
>TRBJ2-7|NA|TRBV5-1|NA
CASSSQYGANEQYF
TGCGCCAGCAGCTCGCAGTACGGGGCTAACGAGCAGTACTTC
>TRBJ2-4|NA|TRBV6-6|NA
CASTKDGQNIQYF
TGTGCCAGCACCAAGGACGGTCAAAACATTCAGTACTTC
>TRBJ2-7|TRBD1|TRBV7-6|NA
CASSRDRGLVYEQYF
TGTGCCAGCAGCCGGGACAGGGGGCTTGTCTACGAGCAGTACTTC
>TRBJ1-1|NA|TRBV11-3|NA
CASSRRGADTEAFF
TGTGCCAGCAGCCGCCGCGGGGCCGACACTGAAGCTTTCTTT
>TRBJ2-7|TRBD1|TRBV13|NA
CASSPWTGGEPQQYF
TGTGCCAGCAGCCCCTGGACAGGGGGCGAACCCCAGCAGTACTTC
>TRBJ2-7|NA|TRBV7-8|NA
CASSFPLGGGVDPHEQYF
TGTGCCAGCAGCTTCCCCCTTGGCGGCGGGGTTGACCCCCACGAGCAGTACTTC
>TRBJ2-7|NA|TRBV4-3|medium-sized
CASSQEPENEQYF
TGCGCCAGCAGCCAAGAGCCGGAAAACGAGCAGTACTTC
>TRBJ2-7|NA|TRBV28|NA
CASSLGTGMREQYF
TGTGCCAGCAGTTTAGGGACTGGTATGCGGGAGCAGTACTTC